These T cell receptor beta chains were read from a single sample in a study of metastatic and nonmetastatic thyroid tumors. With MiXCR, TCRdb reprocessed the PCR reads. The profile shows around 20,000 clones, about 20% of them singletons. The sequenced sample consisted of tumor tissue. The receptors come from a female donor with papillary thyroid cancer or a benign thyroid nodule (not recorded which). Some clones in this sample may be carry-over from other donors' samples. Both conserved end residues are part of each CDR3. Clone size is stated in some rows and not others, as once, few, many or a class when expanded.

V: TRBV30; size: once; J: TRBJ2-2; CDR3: CAWTRGGRTGELFF
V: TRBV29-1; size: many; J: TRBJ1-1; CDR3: CSATDLRTEAFF
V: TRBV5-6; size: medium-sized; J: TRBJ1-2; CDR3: CASSLAGVLNYGYTF
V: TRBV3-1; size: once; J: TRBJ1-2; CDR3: CASSHGYGYTF
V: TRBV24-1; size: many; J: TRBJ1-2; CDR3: CATSDTPKGYGYTF
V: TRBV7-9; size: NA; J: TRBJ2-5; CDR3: CASRGAGAKYQETQYF
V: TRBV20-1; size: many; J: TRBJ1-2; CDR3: CSGPNWDRRGGYTF
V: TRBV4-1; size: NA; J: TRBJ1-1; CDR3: CASSQSAAAAAEAFF
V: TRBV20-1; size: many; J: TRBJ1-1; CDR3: CSARDMYTEAFF
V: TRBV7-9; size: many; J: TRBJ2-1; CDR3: CASSQPGFGSYNEQFF
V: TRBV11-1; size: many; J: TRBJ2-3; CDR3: CASQKGATQYF
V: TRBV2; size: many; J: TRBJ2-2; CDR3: CASSGNRGGELFF
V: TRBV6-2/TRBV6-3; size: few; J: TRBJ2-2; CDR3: CASSYPRTGGTGELFF
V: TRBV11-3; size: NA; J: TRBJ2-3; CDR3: CASTPGLGSDTQYF
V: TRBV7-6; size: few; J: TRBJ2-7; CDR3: CAIKRGGEQYF
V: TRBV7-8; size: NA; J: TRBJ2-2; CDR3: CASRDRENTGELFF
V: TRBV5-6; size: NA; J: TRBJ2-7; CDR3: CASSYGTGLSSYEQYF
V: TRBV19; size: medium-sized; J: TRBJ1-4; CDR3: CASSIRGGEKLFF
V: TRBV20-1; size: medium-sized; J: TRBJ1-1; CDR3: CSARVDRNTEAFF
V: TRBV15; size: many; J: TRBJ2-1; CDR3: CATSRDPGKNEQFF
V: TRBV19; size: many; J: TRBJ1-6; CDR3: CASSPSYLLGQGGESPLHF
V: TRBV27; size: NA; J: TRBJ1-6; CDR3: CASSLRRVSSPLHF